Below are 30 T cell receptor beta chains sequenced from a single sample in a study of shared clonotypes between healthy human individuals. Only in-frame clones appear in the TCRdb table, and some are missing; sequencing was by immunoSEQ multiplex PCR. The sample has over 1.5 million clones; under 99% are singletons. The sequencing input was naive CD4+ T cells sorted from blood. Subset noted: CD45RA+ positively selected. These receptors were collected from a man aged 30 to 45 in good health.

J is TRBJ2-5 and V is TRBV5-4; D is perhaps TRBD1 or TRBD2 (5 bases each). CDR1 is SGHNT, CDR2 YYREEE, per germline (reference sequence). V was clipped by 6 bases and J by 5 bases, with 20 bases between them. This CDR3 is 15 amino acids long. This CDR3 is CASTSLQDRGETQYF. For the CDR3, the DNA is TGTGCCAGCACCTCTTTACAGGACCGCGGGGAGACCCAGTACTTC.

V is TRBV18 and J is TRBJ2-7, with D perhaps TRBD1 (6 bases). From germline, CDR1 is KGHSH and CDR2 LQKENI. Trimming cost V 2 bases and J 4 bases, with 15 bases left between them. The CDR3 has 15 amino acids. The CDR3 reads CASSPTRGSMYEQYF. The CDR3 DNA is TGTGCCAGCTCACCAACCAGGGGAAGTATGTACGAGCAGTACTTC.

The CDR3 here is CASSFSEWLAGELFF. In DNA form, the CDR3 reads TGTGCCAGCAGTTTTTCCGAGTGGCTGGCCGGGGAGCTGTTTTTT. The genes are TRBV6-5 and TRBJ2-2; D is unresolved. Trimming took off 4 bases at V and 6 bases at J, with 15 bases between the two ends. Germline V gene sequence: CDR1 MNHEY, CDR2 SVGAGI. The CDR3 is made up of 15 amino acids.

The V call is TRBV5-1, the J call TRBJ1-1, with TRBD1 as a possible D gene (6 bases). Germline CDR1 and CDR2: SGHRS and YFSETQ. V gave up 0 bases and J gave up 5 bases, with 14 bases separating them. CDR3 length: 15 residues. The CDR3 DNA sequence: TGCGCCAGCAGCTTGGACGGCAGGGGAGTTACTGAAGCTTTCTTT. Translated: CASSLDGRGVTEAFF.

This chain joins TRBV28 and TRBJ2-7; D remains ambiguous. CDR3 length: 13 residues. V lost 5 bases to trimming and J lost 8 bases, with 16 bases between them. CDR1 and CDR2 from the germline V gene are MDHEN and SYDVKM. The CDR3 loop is CASSEARQSKQYF. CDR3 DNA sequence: TGTGCCAGCAGTGAAGCAAGGCAAAGTAAGCAGTACTTC.

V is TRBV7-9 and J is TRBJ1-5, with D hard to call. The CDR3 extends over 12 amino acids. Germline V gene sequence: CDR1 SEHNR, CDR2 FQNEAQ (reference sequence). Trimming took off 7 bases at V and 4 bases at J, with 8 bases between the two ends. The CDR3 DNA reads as TGTGCCAGCATAACCGAGAATCAGCCCCAGCATTTT. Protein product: CASITENQPQHF.

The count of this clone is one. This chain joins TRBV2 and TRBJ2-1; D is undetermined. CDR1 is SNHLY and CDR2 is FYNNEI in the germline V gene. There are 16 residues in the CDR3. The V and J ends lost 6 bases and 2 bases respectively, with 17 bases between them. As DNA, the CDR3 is TGTGCCAGCAGCCTAGGTAGGACCGTGACCTACAATGAGCAGTTCTTC. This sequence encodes CASSLGRTVTYNEQFF.

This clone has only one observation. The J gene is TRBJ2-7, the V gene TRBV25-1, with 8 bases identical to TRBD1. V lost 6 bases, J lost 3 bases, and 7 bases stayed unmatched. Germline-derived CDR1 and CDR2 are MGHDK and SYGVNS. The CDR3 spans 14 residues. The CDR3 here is CASSRQGFDYEQYF. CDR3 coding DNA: TGTGCCAGCAGCAGACAGGGGTTTGACTACGAGCAGTACTTC.

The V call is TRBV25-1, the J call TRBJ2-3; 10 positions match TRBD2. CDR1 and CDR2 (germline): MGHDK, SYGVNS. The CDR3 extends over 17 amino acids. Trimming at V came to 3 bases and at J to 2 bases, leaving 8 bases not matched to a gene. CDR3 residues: CASSDVVAGGITDTQYF. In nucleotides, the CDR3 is TGTGCCAGCAGTGATGTGGTAGCGGGAGGCATCACAGATACGCAGTATTTT.

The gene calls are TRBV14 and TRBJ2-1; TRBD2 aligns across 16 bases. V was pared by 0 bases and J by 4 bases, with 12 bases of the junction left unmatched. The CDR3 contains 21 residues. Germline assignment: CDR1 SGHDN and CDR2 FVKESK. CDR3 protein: CASSQDFAGTSGRAWYNEQFF. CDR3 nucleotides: TGTGCCAGCAGCCAAGACTTTGCCGGGACTAGCGGGAGGGCCTGGTACAATGAGCAGTTCTTC. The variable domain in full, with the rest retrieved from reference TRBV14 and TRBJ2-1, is EAGVTQFPSHSVIEKGQTVTLRCDPISGHDNLYWYRRVMGKEIKFLLHFVKESKQDESGMPNNRFLAERTGGTYSTLKVQPAELEDSGVYFCASSQDFAGTSGRAWYNEQFFGPGTRLTVL.

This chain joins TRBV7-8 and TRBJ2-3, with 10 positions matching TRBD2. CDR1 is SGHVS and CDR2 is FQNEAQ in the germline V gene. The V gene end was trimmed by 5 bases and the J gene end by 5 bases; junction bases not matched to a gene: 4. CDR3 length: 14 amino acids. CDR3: CASSPSGSVDTQYF. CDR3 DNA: TGTGCCAGCAGCCCTAGCGGGAGCGTAGATACGCAGTATTTT.

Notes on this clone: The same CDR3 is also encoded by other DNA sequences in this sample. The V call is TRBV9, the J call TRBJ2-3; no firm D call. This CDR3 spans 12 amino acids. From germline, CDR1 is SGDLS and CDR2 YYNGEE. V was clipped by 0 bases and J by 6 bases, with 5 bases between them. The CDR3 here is CASSVVGDTQYF. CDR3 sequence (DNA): TGTGCCAGCAGCGTAGTGGGTGATACGCAGTATTTT.

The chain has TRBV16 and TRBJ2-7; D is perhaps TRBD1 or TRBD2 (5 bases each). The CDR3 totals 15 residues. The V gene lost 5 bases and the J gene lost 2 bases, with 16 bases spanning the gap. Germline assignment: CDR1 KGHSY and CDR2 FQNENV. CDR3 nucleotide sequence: TGTGCCAGCAGCAGAACCGGGACCCCGACCTACGAGCAGTACTTC. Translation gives CASSRTGTPTYEQYF.

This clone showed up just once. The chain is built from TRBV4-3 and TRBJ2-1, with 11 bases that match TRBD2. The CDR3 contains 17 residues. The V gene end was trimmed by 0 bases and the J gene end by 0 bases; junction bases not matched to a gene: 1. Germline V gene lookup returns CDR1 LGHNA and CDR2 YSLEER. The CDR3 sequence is CASSQDTSGSSYNEQFF. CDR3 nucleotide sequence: TGCGCCAGCAGCCAAGATACTAGCGGGAGCTCCTACAATGAGCAGTTCTTC.

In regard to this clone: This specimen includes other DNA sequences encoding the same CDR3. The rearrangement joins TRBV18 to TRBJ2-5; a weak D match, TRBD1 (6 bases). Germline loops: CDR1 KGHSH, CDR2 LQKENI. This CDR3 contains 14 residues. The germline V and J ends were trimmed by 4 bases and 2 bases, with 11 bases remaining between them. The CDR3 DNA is TGTGCCAGCTCACGTTCAGGGACACAAGAGACCCAGTACTTC. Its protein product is CASSRSGTQETQYF.

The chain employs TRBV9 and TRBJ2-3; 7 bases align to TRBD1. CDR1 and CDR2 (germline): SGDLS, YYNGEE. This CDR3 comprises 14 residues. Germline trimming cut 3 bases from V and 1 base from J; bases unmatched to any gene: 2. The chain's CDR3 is CASSADRRTDTQYF. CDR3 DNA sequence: TGTGCCAGCAGCGCGGACAGGCGCACAGATACGCAGTATTTT.

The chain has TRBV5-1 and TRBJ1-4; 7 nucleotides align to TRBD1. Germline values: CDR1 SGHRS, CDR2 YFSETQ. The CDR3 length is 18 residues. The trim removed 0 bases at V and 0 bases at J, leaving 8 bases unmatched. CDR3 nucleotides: TGCGCCAGCAGCTTGGCCGTCAGGGGGACTGCAACTAATGAAAAACTGTTTTTT. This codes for CASSLAVRGTATNEKLFF.

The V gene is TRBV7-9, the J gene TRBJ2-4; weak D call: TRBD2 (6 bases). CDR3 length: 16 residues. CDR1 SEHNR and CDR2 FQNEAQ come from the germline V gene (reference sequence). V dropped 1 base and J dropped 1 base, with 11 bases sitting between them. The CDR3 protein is CASSLEGGTAKNIQYF. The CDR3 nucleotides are TGTGCCAGCAGCTTAGAAGGAGGGACGGCCAAAAACATTCAGTACTTC.

Here the CDR3 reads CASSGPAKAGGPGEQFF. DNA for the CDR3: TGTGCCAGCAGCGGCCCAGCAAAAGCGGGAGGGCCGGGTGAGCAGTTCTTC. V and J are TRBV9 and TRBJ2-1; 10 bases are shared with TRBD2. This CDR3 is 17 amino acids long. The trim removed 3 bases at V and 9 bases at J, leaving 15 bases unmatched. The V gene's germline CDR1 is SGDLS and CDR2 YYNGEE.

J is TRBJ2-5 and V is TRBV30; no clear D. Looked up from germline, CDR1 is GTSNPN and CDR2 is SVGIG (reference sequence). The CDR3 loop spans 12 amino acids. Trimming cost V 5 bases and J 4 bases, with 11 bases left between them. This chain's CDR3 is CAWSTGGETQYF. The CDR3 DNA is TGTGCCTGGTCCACTGGCGGAGAGACCCAGTACTTC.

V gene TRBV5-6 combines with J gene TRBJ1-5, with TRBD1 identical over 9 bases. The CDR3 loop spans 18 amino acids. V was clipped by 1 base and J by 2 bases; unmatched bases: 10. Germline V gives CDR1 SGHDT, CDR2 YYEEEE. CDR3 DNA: TGTGCCAGCAGCTTGAGAACAGGGGGCTTGACTCGCAATCAGCCCCAGCATTTT. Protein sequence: CASSLRTGGLTRNQPQHF.

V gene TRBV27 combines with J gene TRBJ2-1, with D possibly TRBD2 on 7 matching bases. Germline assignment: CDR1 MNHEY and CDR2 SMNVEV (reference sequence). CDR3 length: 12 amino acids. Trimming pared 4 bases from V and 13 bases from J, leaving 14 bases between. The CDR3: CASSSGGPHQFF. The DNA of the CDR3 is TGTGCCAGCAGTTCGGGGGGCCCTCATCAGTTCTTC.

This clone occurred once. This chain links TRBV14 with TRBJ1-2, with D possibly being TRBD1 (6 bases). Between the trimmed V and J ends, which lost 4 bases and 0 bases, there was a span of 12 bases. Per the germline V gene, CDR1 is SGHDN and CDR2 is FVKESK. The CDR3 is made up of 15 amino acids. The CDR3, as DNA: TGTGCCAGCAGCCGCCCACAGGGCTCTAACTATGGCTACACCTTC. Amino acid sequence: CASSRPQGSNYGYTF.

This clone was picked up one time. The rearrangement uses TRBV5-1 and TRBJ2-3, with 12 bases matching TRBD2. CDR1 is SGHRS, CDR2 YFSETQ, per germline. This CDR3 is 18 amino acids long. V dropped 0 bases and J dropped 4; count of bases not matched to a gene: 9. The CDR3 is CASSLAVLAGGPSDTQYF. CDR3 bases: TGCGCCAGCAGCTTGGCCGTGCTAGCGGGAGGGCCGTCAGATACGCAGTATTTT.

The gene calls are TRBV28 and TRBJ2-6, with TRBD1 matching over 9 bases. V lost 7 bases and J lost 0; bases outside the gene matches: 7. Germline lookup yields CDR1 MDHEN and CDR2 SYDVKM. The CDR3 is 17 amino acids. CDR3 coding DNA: TGTGCCAGCAACAACAGGGGGCTGAGCTCTGGGGCCAACGTCCTGACTTTC. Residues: CASNNRGLSSGANVLTF.

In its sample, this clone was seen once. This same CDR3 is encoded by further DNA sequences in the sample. The CDR3 here is CASSVDGRSYEQYF. CDR3 nucleotide sequence: TGTGCCAGCAGCGTAGATGGGAGGAGCTACGAGCAGTACTTC. The rearrangement uses TRBV9 and TRBJ2-7; D might be TRBD2 (6 bases). Trimming took 0 bases from V and 3 from J, leaving 10 bases between them. The germline CDR1 and CDR2 sequences are SGDLS and YYNGEE. This CDR3 contains 14 residues.

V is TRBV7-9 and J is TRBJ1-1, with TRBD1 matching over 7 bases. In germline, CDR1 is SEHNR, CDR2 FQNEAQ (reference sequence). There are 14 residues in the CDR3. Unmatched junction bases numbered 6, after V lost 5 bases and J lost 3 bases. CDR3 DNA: TGTGCCAGCAGCCAACAGGGGAGGTACACTGAAGCTTTCTTT. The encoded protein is CASSQQGRYTEAFF.

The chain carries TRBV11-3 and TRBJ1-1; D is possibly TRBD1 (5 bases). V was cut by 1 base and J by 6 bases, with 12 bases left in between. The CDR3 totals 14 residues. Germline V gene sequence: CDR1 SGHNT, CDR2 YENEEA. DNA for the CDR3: TGTGCCAGCAGCTTAGGGGGGGAAAGGGCTGAAGCTTTCTTT. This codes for CASSLGGERAEAFF.

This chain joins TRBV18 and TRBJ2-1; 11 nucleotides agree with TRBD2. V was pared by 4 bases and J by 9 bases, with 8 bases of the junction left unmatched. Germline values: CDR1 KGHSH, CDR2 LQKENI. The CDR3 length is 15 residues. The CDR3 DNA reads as TGTGCCAGCTCACTAACACTAGCGGGAGAGGGTGAGCAGTTCTTC. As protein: CASSLTLAGEGEQFF. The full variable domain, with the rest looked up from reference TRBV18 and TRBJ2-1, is NAGVMQNPRHLVRRRGQEARLRCSPMKGHSHVYWYRQLPEEGLKFMVYLQKENIIDESGMPKERFSAEFPKEGPSILRIQQVVRGDSAAYFCASSLTLAGEGEQFFGPGTRLTVL.

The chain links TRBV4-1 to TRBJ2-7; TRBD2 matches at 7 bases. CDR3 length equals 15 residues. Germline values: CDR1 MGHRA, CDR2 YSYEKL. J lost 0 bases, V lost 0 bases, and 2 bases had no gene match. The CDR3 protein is CASSQDPGGSYEQYF. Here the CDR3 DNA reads TGCGCCAGCAGCCAAGATCCGGGAGGCTCCTACGAGCAGTACTTC.